The source of this T cell receptor beta chain is a study of cytomegalovirus exposure and HLA in healthy donors. Overall study findings and caveats: The study labeled 164 TCR beta chains cytomegalovirus-associated. Later, an analysis found that TCR clusters from the first cohort tended to co-occur in the roughly 110 validation repertoires. In vitro checks showed that a few CMV-associated chains really do target CMV antigens.

Assay: immunoSEQ multiplex PCR; the TCRdb copy retains only in-frame clones and omits some. The sample carries about 280,000 clones, around 89% recorded once. Regarding this clone: No antigen is known for it.

This CDR3 is built from 15 residues. After removal of 3 bases from V and 0 bases from J, the junction contained 3 bases not matched to a gene. Germline loops: CDR1 SGHNT, CDR2 YYREEE (reference sequence). The sequenced sample was PBMCs. This clonotype originated in a woman in her late teens or twenties in good health and CMV-seronegative. This chain joins TRBV5-4 and TRBJ1-2; 9 nucleotides match TRBD1. The CDR3 nucleotides read TGTGCCAGCAGCTCGGGACAGGGAGCTAACTATGGCTACACCTTC. It yields the protein CASSSGQGANYGYTF.